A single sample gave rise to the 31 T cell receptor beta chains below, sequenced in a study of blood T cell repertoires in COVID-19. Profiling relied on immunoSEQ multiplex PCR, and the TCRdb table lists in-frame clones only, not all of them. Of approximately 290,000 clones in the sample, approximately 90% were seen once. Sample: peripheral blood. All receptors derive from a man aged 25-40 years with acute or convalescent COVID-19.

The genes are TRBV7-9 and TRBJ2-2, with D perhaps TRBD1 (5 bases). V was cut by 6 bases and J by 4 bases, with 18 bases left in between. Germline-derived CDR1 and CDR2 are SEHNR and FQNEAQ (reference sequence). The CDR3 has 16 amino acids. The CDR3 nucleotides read TGTGCCAGCAGTTCATTAGCTGGGGCGAGCACCGGGGAGCTGTTTTTT. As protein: CASSSLAGASTGELFF.

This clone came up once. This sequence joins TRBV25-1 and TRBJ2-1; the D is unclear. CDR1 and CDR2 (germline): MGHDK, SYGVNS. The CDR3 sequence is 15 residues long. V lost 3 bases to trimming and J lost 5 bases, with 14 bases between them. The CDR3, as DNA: TGTGCCAGCAGTGACCCCCGAGAAATCCACAATGAGCAGTTCTTC. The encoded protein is CASSDPREIHNEQFF. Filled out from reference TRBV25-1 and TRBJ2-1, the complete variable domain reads EADIYQTPRYLVIGTGKKITLECSQTMGHDKMYWYQQDPGMELHLIHYSYGVNSTEKGDLSSESTVSRIRTEHFPLTLESARPSHTSQYLCASSDPREIHNEQFFGPGTRLTVL.

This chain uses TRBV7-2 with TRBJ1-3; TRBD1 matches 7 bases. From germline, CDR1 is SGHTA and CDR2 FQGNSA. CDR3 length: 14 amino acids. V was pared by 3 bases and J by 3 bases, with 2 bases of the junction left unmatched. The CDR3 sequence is CASSFRGLGNTIYF. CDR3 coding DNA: TGTGCCAGCAGCTTTAGGGGGCTTGGAAACACCATATATTTT. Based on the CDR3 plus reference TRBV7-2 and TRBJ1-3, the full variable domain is GAGVSQSPSNKVTEKGKDVELRCDPISGHTALYWYRQSLGQGLEFLIYFQGNSAPDKSGLPSDRFSAERTGGSVSTLTIQRTQQEDSAVYLCASSFRGLGNTIYFGEGSWLTVV.

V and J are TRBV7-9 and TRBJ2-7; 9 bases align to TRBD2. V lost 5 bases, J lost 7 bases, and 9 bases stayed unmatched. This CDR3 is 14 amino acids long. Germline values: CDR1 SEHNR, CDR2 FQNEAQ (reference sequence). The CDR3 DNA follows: TGTGCCAGCAGCCCCCTAGCGGGGTCTGCGGAGCAGTACTTC. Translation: CASSPLAGSAEQYF.

CDR3 coding DNA: TGTGCCACCAGTGACCCCGGGACAGGGTATAGAGATACGCAGTATTTT. Its protein is CATSDPGTGYRDTQYF. V usage is TRBV24-1 and J usage is TRBJ2-3; TRBD1 matches at 9 bases. J was trimmed by 5 bases and V by 4 bases; bases with no gene match: 9. This CDR3 is built from 16 residues. Germline V gene sequence: CDR1 KGHDR, CDR2 SFDVKD.

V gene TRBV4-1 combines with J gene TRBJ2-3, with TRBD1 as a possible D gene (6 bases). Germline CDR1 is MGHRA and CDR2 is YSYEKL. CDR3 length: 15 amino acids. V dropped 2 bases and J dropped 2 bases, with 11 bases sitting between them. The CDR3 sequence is CASSQMGAPTDTQYF. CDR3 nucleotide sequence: TGCGCCAGCAGCCAAATGGGGGCGCCCACAGATACGCAGTATTTT.

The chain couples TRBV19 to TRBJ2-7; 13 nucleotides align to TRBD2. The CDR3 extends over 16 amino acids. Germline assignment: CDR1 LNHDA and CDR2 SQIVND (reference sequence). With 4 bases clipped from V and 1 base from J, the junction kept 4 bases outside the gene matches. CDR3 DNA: TGTGCCAGTAGTAAGACTAGCGGGGGGCTATCCTACGAGCAGTACTTC. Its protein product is CASSKTSGGLSYEQYF.

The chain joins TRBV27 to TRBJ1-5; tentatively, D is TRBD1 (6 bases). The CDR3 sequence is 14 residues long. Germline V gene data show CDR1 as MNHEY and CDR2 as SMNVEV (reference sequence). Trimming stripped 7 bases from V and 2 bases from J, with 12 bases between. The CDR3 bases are TGTGCCAGCACAACCAGACAGGGCAATCAGCCCCAGCATTTT. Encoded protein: CASTTRQGNQPQHF.

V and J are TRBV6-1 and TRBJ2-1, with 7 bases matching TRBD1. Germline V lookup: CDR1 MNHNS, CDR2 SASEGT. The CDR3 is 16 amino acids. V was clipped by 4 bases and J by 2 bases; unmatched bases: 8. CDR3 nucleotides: TGTGCCAGCAGTGCATGGGGCAGGGGGACCTACAATGAGCAGTTCTTC. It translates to CASSAWGRGTYNEQFF.

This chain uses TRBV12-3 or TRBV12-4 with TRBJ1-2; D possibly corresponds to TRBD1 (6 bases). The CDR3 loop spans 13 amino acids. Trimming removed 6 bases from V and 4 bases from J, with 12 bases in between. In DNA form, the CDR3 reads TGTGCCAGCAGCTCCACAGGGACCTATGGCTACACCTTC. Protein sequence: CASSSTGTYGYTF.

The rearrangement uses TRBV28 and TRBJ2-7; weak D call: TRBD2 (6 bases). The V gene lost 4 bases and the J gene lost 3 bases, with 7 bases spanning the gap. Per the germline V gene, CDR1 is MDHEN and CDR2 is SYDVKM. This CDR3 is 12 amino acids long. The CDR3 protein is CASSSGVYEQYF. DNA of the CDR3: TGTGCCAGCAGTTCGGGGGTCTACGAGCAGTACTTC.

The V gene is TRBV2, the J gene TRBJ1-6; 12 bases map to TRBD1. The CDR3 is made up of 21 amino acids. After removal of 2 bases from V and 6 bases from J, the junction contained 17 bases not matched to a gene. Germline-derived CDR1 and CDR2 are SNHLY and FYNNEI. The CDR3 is CASSEILTGTGGARFNSPLHF. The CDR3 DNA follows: TGTGCCAGCAGTGAAATTTTGACCGGGACAGGGGGCGCACGTTTTAATTCACCCCTCCACTTT.

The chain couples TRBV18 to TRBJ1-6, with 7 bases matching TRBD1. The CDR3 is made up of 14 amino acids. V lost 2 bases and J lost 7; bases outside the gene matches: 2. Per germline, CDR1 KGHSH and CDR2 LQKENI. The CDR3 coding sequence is TGTGCCAGCTCACCAGGACAGGAGAATTCACCCCTCCACTTT. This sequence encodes CASSPGQENSPLHF.

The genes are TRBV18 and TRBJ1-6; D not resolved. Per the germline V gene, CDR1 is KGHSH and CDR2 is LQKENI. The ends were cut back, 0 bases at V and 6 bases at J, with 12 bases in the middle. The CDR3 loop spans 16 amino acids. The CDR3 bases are TGTGCCAGCTCACCACCGGAACAGAATCTTAATTCACCCCTCCACTTT. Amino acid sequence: CASSPPEQNLNSPLHF.

CDR3 in amino acids: CASSDLRTGDGYTF. CDR3 bases: TGTGCCAGCAGTGATCTCCGGACAGGGGACGGCTACACCTTC. This chain links TRBV25-1 with TRBJ1-2, with TRBD1 identical over 9 bases. With V trimmed by 3 bases and J by 8 bases, 7 bases remained unmatched. There are 14 residues in the CDR3. CDR1 is MGHDK, CDR2 SYGVNS, per germline.

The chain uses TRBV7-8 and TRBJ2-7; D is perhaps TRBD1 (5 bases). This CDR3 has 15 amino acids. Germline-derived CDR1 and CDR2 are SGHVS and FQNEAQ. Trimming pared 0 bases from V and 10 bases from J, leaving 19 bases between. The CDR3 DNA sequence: TGTGCCAGCAGCTTAGCATCTCAGGGCGGTATTGTTCAGTACTTC. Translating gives CASSLASQGGIVQYF.

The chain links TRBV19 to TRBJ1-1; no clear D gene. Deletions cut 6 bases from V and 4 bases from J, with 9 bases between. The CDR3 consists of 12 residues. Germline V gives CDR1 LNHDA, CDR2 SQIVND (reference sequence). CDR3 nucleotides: TGTGCCAGTAGGACCGGAGTCACTGAAGCTTTCTTT. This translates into CASRTGVTEAFF.

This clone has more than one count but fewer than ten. The DNA for the CDR3 is TGTGCCAGCAGCCAGGGCTGGCAGGGCCGGTACGAGCAGTACTTC. Protein: CASSQGWQGRYEQYF. The V call is TRBV3-1 (or the pseudogene TRBV3-2), the J call TRBJ2-7, with D perhaps TRBD1 (5 bases). Germline CDR1 reads LGHDT; CDR2 reads YNNKEL (reference sequence). This CDR3 is 15 amino acids long. The ends were cut back, 3 bases at V and 4 bases at J, with 16 bases in the middle.

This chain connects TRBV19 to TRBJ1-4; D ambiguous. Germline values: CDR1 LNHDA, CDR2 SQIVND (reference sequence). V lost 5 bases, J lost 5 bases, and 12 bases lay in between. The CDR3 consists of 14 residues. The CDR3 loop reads CASSLSGSNEKLFF. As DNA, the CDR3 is TGTGCCAGTAGTCTTTCGGGGTCGAATGAAAAACTGTTTTTT. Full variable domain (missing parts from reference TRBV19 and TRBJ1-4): DGGITQSPKYLFRKEGQNVTLSCEQNLNHDAMYWYRQDPGQGLRLIYYSQIVNDFQKGDIAEGYSVSREKKESFPLTVTSAQKNPTAFYLCASSLSGSNEKLFFGSGTQLSVL.

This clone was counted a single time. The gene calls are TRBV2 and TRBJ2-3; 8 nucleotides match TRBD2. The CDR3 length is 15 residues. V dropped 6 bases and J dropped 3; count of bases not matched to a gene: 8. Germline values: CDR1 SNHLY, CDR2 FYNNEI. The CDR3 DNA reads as TGTGCCAGCAGAGGGGACGGGGGGGCAACAGATACGCAGTATTTT. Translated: CASRGDGGATDTQYF.

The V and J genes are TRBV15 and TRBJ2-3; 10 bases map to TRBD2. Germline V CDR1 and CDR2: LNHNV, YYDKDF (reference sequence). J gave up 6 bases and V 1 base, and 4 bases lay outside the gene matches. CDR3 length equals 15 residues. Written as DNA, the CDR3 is TGTGCCACCAGCAGAGCGGCTAGCGGGGGCGATACGCAGTATTTT. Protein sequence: CATSRAASGGDTQYF.

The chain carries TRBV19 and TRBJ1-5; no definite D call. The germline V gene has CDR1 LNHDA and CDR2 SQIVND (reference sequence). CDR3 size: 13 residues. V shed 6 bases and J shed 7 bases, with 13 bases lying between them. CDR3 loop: CASSLYGLQPQHF. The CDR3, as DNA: TGTGCCAGTAGCCTTTACGGACTGCAGCCCCAGCATTTT.

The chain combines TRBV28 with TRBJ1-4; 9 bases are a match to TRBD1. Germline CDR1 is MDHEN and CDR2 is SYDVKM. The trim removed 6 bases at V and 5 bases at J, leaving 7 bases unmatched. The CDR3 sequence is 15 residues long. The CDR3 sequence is CASSRLGQGNEKLFF. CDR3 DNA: TGTGCCAGCAGCCGACTGGGACAGGGAAATGAAAAACTGTTTTTT. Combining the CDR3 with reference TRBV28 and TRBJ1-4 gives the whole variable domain DVKVTQSSRYLVKRTGEKVFLECVQDMDHENMFWYRQDPGLGLRLIYFSYDVKMKEKGDIPEGYSVSREKKERFSLILESASTNQTSMYLCASSRLGQGNEKLFFGSGTQLSVL.

The CDR3 bases are TGTGCCAGTAGTAGGGACAGGGGCGTCGGGGAGCTGTTTTTT. Translated: CASSRDRGVGELFF. This chain uses TRBV19 with TRBJ2-2, with 10 positions matching TRBD1. The length of the CDR3 is 14 residues. Trimming took 4 bases from V and 7 from J; bases not matched to a gene: 3. CDR1 and CDR2 from the germline V gene are LNHDA and SQIVND (reference sequence).

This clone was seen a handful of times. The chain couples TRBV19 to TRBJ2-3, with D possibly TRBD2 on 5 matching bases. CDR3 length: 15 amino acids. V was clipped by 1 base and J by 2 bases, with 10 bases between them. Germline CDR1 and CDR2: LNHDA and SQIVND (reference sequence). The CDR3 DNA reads TGTGCCAGTAGTATAGGAGGCGGGTACACAGATACGCAGTATTTT. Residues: CASSIGGGYTDTQYF.

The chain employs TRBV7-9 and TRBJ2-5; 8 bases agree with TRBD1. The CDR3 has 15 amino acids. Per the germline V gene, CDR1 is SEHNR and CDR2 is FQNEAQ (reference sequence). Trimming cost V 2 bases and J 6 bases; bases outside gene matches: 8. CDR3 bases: TGTGCCAGCAGCTTAAGGGGGACAGGTGGAAAGACCCAGTACTTC. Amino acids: CASSLRGTGGKTQYF.

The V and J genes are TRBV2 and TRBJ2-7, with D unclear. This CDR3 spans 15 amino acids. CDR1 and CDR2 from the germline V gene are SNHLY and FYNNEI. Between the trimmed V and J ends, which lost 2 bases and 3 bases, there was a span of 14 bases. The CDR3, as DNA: TGTGCCAGCAGTGAATTAAAACTCCCGCGCTACGAGCAGTACTTC. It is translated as CASSELKLPRYEQYF.

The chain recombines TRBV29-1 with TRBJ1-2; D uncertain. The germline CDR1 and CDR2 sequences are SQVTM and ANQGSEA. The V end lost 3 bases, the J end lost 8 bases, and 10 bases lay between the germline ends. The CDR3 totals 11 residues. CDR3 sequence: CSVERREGYTF. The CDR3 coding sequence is TGCAGCGTTGAGAGGAGGGAAGGCTACACCTTC.

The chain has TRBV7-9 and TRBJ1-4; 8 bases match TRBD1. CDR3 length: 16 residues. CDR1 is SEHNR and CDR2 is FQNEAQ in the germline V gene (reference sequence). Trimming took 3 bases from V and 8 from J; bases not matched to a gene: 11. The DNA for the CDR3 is TGTGCCAGCAGCTTTGGTTTACAGGGGGTTGACGAAAAACTGTTTTTT. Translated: CASSFGLQGVDEKLFF.

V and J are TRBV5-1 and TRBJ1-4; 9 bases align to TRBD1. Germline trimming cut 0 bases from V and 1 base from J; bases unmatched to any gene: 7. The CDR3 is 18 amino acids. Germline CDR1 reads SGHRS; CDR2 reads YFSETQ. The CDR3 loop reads CASSLAPGQGGTNEKLFF. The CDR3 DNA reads TGCGCCAGCAGCTTGGCCCCGGGACAGGGCGGAACTAATGAAAAACTGTTTTTT.

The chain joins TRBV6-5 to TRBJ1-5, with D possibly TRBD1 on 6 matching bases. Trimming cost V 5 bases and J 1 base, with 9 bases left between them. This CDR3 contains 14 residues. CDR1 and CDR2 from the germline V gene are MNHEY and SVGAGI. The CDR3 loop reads CASSRTESNQPQHF. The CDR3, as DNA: TGTGCCAGCAGTCGGACAGAAAGCAATCAGCCCCAGCATTTT.